One sample yielded the 22 T cell receptor beta chains listed below, sequenced in a study of blood T cell repertoires in COVID-19. TCRdb keeps only in-frame clones here, not all; method: immunoSEQ multiplex PCR. The sample has about 210,000 clones; 65% to 90% are singletons. Sequenced material: PBMCs or T cells enriched from blood (not recorded which). All receptors derive from a woman aged 45 to 65 with acute COVID-19.

This chain uses TRBV5-1 with TRBJ2-2; TRBD1 aligns across 8 bases. V dropped 2 bases and J dropped 7; count of bases not matched to a gene: 10. The CDR3 is made up of 16 amino acids. The germline CDR1 and CDR2 sequences are SGHRS and YFSETQ. DNA for the CDR3: TGCGCCAGCAGCTTTCCCACAGGGGGTAAAGGCGGGGAGCTGTTTTTT. Translated, it gives CASSFPTGGKGGELFF.

The J gene is TRBJ1-4, the V gene TRBV5-8; D remains unclear. The CDR3 consists of 15 residues. Germline V CDR1 and CDR2: SGHTS, YDEGEE. V dropped 4 bases and J dropped 8 bases, with 18 bases sitting between them. The CDR3 nucleotides read TGTGCCAGCAGCCTGGGCGGGGTTGATGTGGAAAAACTGTTTTTT. Encoded protein: CASSLGGVDVEKLFF.

The chain employs TRBV6-2 or TRBV6-3 and TRBJ1-1; the D gene is possibly TRBD1 (6 bases). Per the germline V gene, CDR1 is MNHEY and CDR2 is SVGEGT. Between the trimmed V and J ends, which lost 3 bases and 5 bases, there was a span of 13 bases. This CDR3 comprises 14 residues. This CDR3 reads CASSYMTGRTEAFF. CDR3 DNA: TGTGCCAGCAGTTATATGACAGGTCGGACTGAAGCTTTCTTT.

V gene TRBV5-1 combines with J gene TRBJ2-7; 11 bases line up with TRBD1. Unmatched junction bases numbered 2, after V lost 0 bases and J lost 6 bases. The CDR3 runs to 14 residues. Looked up from germline, CDR1 is SGHRS and CDR2 is YFSETQ. The CDR3 loop is CASSLAGTGGEQYF. CDR3 DNA: TGCGCCAGCAGCTTGGCGGGGACAGGGGGCGAGCAGTACTTC.

The table lists this clone with a count of one. The chain combines TRBV19 with TRBJ1-4, with a possible D match to TRBD1 (5 bases). V lost 2 bases and J 8 bases, leaving 15 bases between the germline ends. This CDR3 contains 15 residues. Germline CDR1 and CDR2: LNHDA and SQIVND (reference sequence). CDR3 nucleotide sequence: TGTGCCAGTAGTATAACAGGTGCTGGGGTAGAAAAACTGTTTTTT. Translation gives CASSITGAGVEKLFF.

V is TRBV25-1 and J is TRBJ1-1; D perhaps matches TRBD1 (5 bases). V was trimmed by 3 bases and J by 2 bases, leaving 7 bases between them. There are 13 residues in the CDR3. Germline lookup yields CDR1 MGHDK and CDR2 SYGVNS. CDR3: CASSDRENTEAFF. The CDR3 nucleotides read TGTGCCAGCAGTGACAGGGAAAACACTGAAGCTTTCTTT.

This chain links TRBV15 with TRBJ2-7; possible D gene TRBD1, 5 bases. Germline CDR1 is LNHNV and CDR2 is YYDKDF (reference sequence). Trimming shortened V by 0 bases and J by 11 bases, and 17 bases separated the two germline ends. The CDR3 covers 14 residues. The CDR3 DNA reads as TGTGCCACCAGCAGAGATCGCTCTTCAGGGTACAAGTACTTC. Translating it yields CATSRDRSSGYKYF.

This clone was found once. The V and J genes are TRBV28 and TRBJ2-1, with 10 bases identical to TRBD2. Germline CDR1 and CDR2: MDHEN and SYDVKM. The CDR3 is 16 residues long. With V trimmed by 6 bases and J by 6 bases, 11 bases remained unmatched. The CDR3 bases are TGTGCCAGCAGCCTATCCGGGACTAGCGTTATCAATGAGCAGTTCTTC. Protein: CASSLSGTSVINEQFF.

The V and J genes are TRBV4-1 and TRBJ2-3, with D possibly being TRBD1 (6 bases). Germline V lookup: CDR1 MGHRA, CDR2 YSYEKL. Trimming took off 0 bases at V and 0 bases at J, with 25 bases between the two ends. The CDR3 has 21 residues. CDR3 residues: CASSQDRDIFPLRPSTDTQYF. DNA of the CDR3: TGCGCCAGCAGCCAAGATAGGGACATATTTCCCCTCAGACCTAGCACAGATACGCAGTATTTT.

The V gene is TRBV9, the J gene TRBJ2-1; 7 bases agree with TRBD2. The CDR3 extends over 13 amino acids. CDR1 is SGDLS and CDR2 is YYNGEE in the germline V gene. The V gene end was trimmed by 0 bases and the J gene end by 6 bases; junction bases not matched to a gene: 0. CDR3 in amino acids: CASSVGTSNEQFF. The CDR3 DNA reads as TGTGCCAGCAGCGTAGGGACTAGCAATGAGCAGTTCTTC. Together with reference TRBV9 and TRBJ2-1, the CDR3 gives the full variable domain: DSGVTQTPKHLITATGQRVTLRCSPRSGDLSVYWYQQSLDQGLQFLIQYYNGEERAKGNILERFSAQQFPDLHSELNLSSLELGDSALYFCASSVGTSNEQFFGPGTRLTVL.

The J gene is TRBJ2-5, the V gene TRBV5-4; 9 bases are a match to TRBD1. CDR1 and CDR2 (germline): SGHNT, YYREEE (reference sequence). This CDR3 region has 15 residues. V lost 3 bases and J lost 5; bases outside the gene matches: 8. The CDR3 DNA reads TGTGCCAGCAGCTCCGTGGGACAGGGAGGCGAGACCCAGTACTTC. It encodes CASSSVGQGGETQYF.

The V and J genes are TRBV4-1 and TRBJ2-7; unclear D gene. Germline CDR1 is MGHRA and CDR2 is YSYEKL. The CDR3 spans 14 residues. V was cut by 0 bases and J by 3 bases, with 9 bases left in between. The CDR3 loop reads CASSQDIRFYEQYF. Here the CDR3 DNA reads TGCGCCAGCAGCCAAGATATCCGTTTCTACGAGCAGTACTTC.

The chain employs TRBV6-2 or TRBV6-3 and TRBJ1-1; weak D call: TRBD1 (6 bases). CDR1 is MNHEY, CDR2 SVGEGT, per germline. Trimming removed 3 bases from V and 4 bases from J, with 12 bases in between. The CDR3 extends over 14 amino acids. CDR3 coding DNA: TGTGCCAGCAGTTATGCAGGGGCGCGCACTGAAGCTTTCTTT. Amino acids: CASSYAGARTEAFF.

This CDR3 is CASSQGVGAGGETQYF. As DNA, the CDR3 is TGTGCCAGCAGCCAGGGGGTAGGGGCCGGCGGAGAGACCCAGTACTTC. The gene calls are TRBV11-1 and TRBJ2-5; 7 nucleotides line up with TRBD1. After removal of 5 bases from V and 4 bases from J, the junction contained 13 bases not matched to a gene. Germline loops: CDR1 SGHAT, CDR2 FQDESV (reference sequence). The CDR3 runs 16 residues.

This rearrangement joins TRBV5-5 to TRBJ2-7, with 9 bases lining up with TRBD2. Germline CDR1 SGHKS, CDR2 YYEKEE (reference sequence). Unmatched junction bases numbered 12, after V lost 4 bases and J lost 7 bases. CDR3 length: 15 amino acids. CDR3 bases: TGTGCCAGCAGCACCGCCTTAGCGGGAGCGGGAGAGCAGTACTTC. Amino acid sequence: CASSTALAGAGEQYF. Full variable domain (rest looked up from reference TRBV5-5 and TRBJ2-7): DAGVTQSPTHLIKTRGQQVTLRCSPISGHKSVSWYQQVLGQGPQFIFQYYEKEERGRGNFPDRFSARQFPNYSSELNVNALLLGDSALYLCASSTALAGAGEQYFGPGTRLTVT.

This clone was picked up one time. The rearrangement links TRBV28 to TRBJ1-2; D perhaps matches TRBD1 (5 bases). CDR1 is MDHEN, CDR2 SYDVKM, per germline. V was clipped by 6 bases and J by 3 bases, with 17 bases between them. CDR3 length: 15 amino acids. DNA of the CDR3: TGTGCCAGCAGGGGGGGTGGGCAGGCTGACTATGGCTACACCTTC. It yields the protein CASRGGGQADYGYTF.

The rearrangement uses TRBV5-1 and TRBJ1-2; the match to TRBD1 covers 12 bases. Germline assignment: CDR1 SGHRS and CDR2 YFSETQ. The CDR3 has 16 residues. With V trimmed by 3 bases and J by 6 bases, 9 bases remained unmatched. Written as DNA, the CDR3 is TGCGCCAGCAGCTCCACCGGGACAGGGGGCAAGGATGGCTACACCTTC. Translating it yields CASSSTGTGGKDGYTF.

V and J are TRBV28 and TRBJ2-1; 7 nucleotides line up with TRBD1. There are 14 residues in the CDR3. The germline V gene encodes CDR1 MDHEN and CDR2 SYDVKM. V was clipped by 5 bases and J by 9 bases; unmatched bases: 10. This CDR3 reads CASSPPTGLGEQFF. CDR3 bases: TGTGCCAGCAGTCCCCCGACAGGGTTGGGTGAGCAGTTCTTC.

The chain is built from TRBV7-2 and TRBJ1-5; D is uncertain. This CDR3 has 14 residues. The ends were cut back, 4 bases at V and 2 bases at J, with 9 bases in the middle. Looked up from germline, CDR1 is SGHTA and CDR2 is FQGNSA. The CDR3 reads CASSSTRGNQPQHF. The DNA of the CDR3 is TGTGCCAGCAGCTCAACGCGAGGCAATCAGCCCCAGCATTTT.

The CDR3 sequence: CASSKSTGTNQPQHF. CDR3 coding DNA: TGTGCCAGCAGTAAATCGACAGGCACCAATCAGCCCCAGCATTTT. The chain uses TRBV6-5 and TRBJ1-5, with a tentative D call TRBD1 (6 bases). With 5 bases removed from V and 3 bases from J, the gap between germline ends came to 14 bases. The CDR3 consists of 15 residues. CDR1 MNHEY and CDR2 SVGAGI come from the germline V gene.

This chain links TRBV3-1 (or the pseudogene TRBV3-2) with TRBJ1-2; 8 nucleotides line up with TRBD1. CDR1 and CDR2 from the germline V gene are LGHDT and YNNKEL (reference sequence). V lost 5 bases and J lost 4; bases outside the gene matches: 6. The CDR3 covers 14 residues. CDR3 DNA: TGTGCCAGCAGCTTAGACAGGGGACCCTATGGCTACACCTTC. This codes for CASSLDRGPYGYTF.

V gene TRBV28 combines with J gene TRBJ1-2, with a tentative D call TRBD1 (5 bases). The CDR3 spans 14 residues. CDR1 and CDR2 (germline): MDHEN, SYDVKM. V was clipped by 3 bases and J by 5 bases, with 13 bases between them. The CDR3 spells CASSLGSGGYGYTF. As DNA, the CDR3 is TGTGCCAGCAGTTTGGGGTCCGGGGGTTATGGCTACACCTTC.